The 11 T cell receptor beta chains listed next were all sequenced from one sample in a study of cytomegalovirus exposure and HLA in healthy donors. Vbeta (60) and Jbeta (13) primers were used in the PCR. Libraries were prepared by immunoSEQ multiplex PCR; TCRdb keeps only in-frame clonotypes and omits some of them. The table lists some 120,000 clones, around 8.5% of them singletons. Source material: PBMCs. The receptors stem from a man in his forties or fifties in good health and CMV-seronegative.

This clone was picked up a small number of times. Other DNA sequences in the same sample also yield this CDR3. V gene TRBV9 combines with J gene TRBJ1-1; 7 bases are a match to TRBD1. CDR3 length: 13 amino acids. Trimming removed 6 bases from V and 1 base from J; junction bases left unmatched: 3. Germline CDR1 SGDLS, CDR2 YYNGEE. The CDR3 DNA sequence: TGTGCCAGCAATCGACAGGGGAACACTGAAGCTTTCTTT. Protein: CASNRQGNTEAFF. The full variable domain, with the rest looked up from reference TRBV9 and TRBJ1-1, is DSGVTQTPKHLITATGQRVTLRCSPRSGDLSVYWYQQSLDQGLQFLIQYYNGEERAKGNILERFSAQQFPDLHSELNLSSLELGDSALYFCASNRQGNTEAFFGQGTRLTVV.

The V gene is TRBV28, the J gene TRBJ2-7; D is undetermined. The CDR3 covers 13 residues. Deletions cut 2 bases from V and 1 base from J, with 6 bases between. CDR1 is MDHEN, CDR2 SYDVKM, per germline. This chain's CDR3 is CASSLALSYEQYF. In DNA form, the CDR3 reads TGTGCCAGCAGTTTAGCGTTATCCTACGAGCAGTACTTC.

The chain couples TRBV5-6 to TRBJ2-3; 9 bases are shared with TRBD2. CDR1 SGHDT and CDR2 YYEEEE come from the germline V gene. The CDR3 length is 16 residues. The trim removed 4 bases at V and 3 bases at J, leaving 9 bases unmatched. The CDR3 nucleotides read TGTGCCAGCAGCCAGGCCGGGACTAGCCAAACAGATACGCAGTATTTT. This gives the protein CASSQAGTSQTDTQYF.

This clone was counted a few times. The rearrangement links TRBV4-3 to TRBJ2-1; 8 bases align to TRBD1. CDR1 is LGHNA, CDR2 YSLEER, per germline. Trimming took 0 bases from V and 10 from J; bases not matched to a gene: 8. The CDR3 runs to 15 residues. CDR3 loop: CASSQDAGGGWEQFF. CDR3 bases: TGCGCCAGCAGCCAAGATGCAGGGGGCGGCTGGGAGCAGTTCTTC.

In its sample, this clone was seen a few times. The V and J genes are TRBV9 and TRBJ2-3, with 9 bases fitting TRBD2. Germline trimming cut 4 bases from V and 2 bases from J; bases unmatched to any gene: 8. The CDR3 spans 16 residues. The germline CDR1 and CDR2 sequences are SGDLS and YYNGEE. The CDR3 is CASSTGQRGVTDTQYF. The CDR3 region has the DNA TGTGCCAGCAGCACGGGCCAGCGGGGGGTCACAGATACGCAGTATTTT.

This clone was detected only a few times. This chain connects TRBV5-1 to TRBJ1-6; the match to TRBD1 covers 7 bases. V was pared by 0 bases and J by 7 bases, with 4 bases of the junction left unmatched. This CDR3 spans 15 amino acids. Germline CDR1 SGHRS, CDR2 YFSETQ. The CDR3 protein is CASSLAGTENSPLHF. CDR3 sequence (DNA): TGCGCCAGCAGCTTGGCCGGGACAGAAAATTCACCCCTCCACTTT.

This clone has only a few counts. This chain links TRBV5-1 with TRBJ2-5; maybe TRBD2 (6 bases). The germline V gene has CDR1 SGHRS and CDR2 YFSETQ. V lost 0 bases and J lost 7, with 13 bases in between. The CDR3 consists of 14 residues. The CDR3 DNA sequence: TGCGCCAGCAGCTTGGAGGAGGGGCGCGGGACCCAGTACTTC. Translated, it gives CASSLEEGRGTQYF.

This chain joins TRBV11-3 and TRBJ2-1, with a possible D match to TRBD2 (6 bases). From germline, CDR1 is SGHNT and CDR2 YENEEA. The length of the CDR3 is 14 residues. V dropped 1 base and J dropped 6 bases, with 10 bases sitting between them. The CDR3 protein is CASSLAASANEQFF. CDR3 bases: TGTGCCAGCAGCTTAGCGGCTAGCGCCAATGAGCAGTTCTTC.

This clone was counted only a few times. The V and J genes are TRBV7-6 and TRBJ2-3; 10 nucleotides line up with TRBD2. CDR3 length equals 18 residues. Germline V gene data show CDR1 as SGHVS and CDR2 as FNYEAQ. J was trimmed by 6 bases and V by 5 bases; bases with no gene match: 17. The CDR3 loop reads CASSPHLRVAGGADTQYF. The CDR3 region has the DNA TGTGCCAGCAGCCCCCACTTACGGGTAGCGGGGGGAGCGGATACGCAGTATTTT.

The V gene is TRBV18, the J gene TRBJ1-4; 9 bases match TRBD1. Germline CDR1 reads KGHSH; CDR2 reads LQKENI. The CDR3 spans 16 residues. V lost 3 bases and J lost 6; bases outside the gene matches: 8. Here the CDR3 reads CASSPGQGIGYEKLFF. For the CDR3, the DNA is TGTGCCAGCTCACCGGGACAGGGAATCGGGTATGAAAAACTGTTTTTT.

Worth noting for this clone: Compared with germline, one end of the junction differs, possibly owing to a read error. The rearrangement joins TRBV4-3 to TRBJ2-3; 9 bases map to TRBD2. The length of the CDR3 is 15 residues. The V gene's germline CDR1 is LGHNA and CDR2 YSLEER. The CDR3 DNA sequence: TGCGCCCGCAGCCAGGGGCGGGGGGGCCGCGATACGCAGTATTTT. It specifies CARSQGRGGRDTQYF.